This T cell receptor (beta chain) stems from a study of cytomegalovirus exposure and HLA in healthy donors (dated 2017 in TCRdb). At the level of the whole study: According to an earlier analysis of 450 to 650 of the donors, some 180 million T cells yielded 117 million unique TCR beta sequences and about 300 Gb of sequence data. Across 300 to 400 genotyped donors of the cohort, an average of 235,054 unique TCR beta nucleotide sequences per donor were sequenced, and 15% to 20% of those sequences were non-productive. Roughly five DR-DQ haplotypes were handled as single units for association and clustering because linkage in the cohort was strong. The study used immunosequencing to profile the T cell repertoires of approximately 630 subjects and linked those repertoires to cytomegalovirus serostatus. Rather than using new phenotypic data, the later analysis identified candidate immune exposures from TCR beta sequences and from how often those sequences occurred across donors. In an earlier analysis of 550 to 700 of the donors, high-throughput TCR beta sequencing was used to judge whether each TCR beta V gene segment behaved as functional or pseudogenic. Of the roughly 430 genotyped donors, approximately 82% fell in the genetic ancestry cluster associated with self-reported Caucasian donors. The number of donors typed differed by locus, with about 629-630 for A, B, C, DRB1 and DQB1, around 560 for DQA1, approximately 570 for DPA1, and some 440 for DPB1. The study aimed to test whether cataloging public T cell receptors could reveal signatures of past pathogen exposure. High-throughput TCR immunosequencing, statistical association of individual TCRs with disease status, and machine learning were combined to predict cytomegalovirus infection status. Donor age, sex, ethnicity and CMV serostatus were compiled together with the repertoire data. Besides the first cohort of hundreds of subjects, a separate validation cohort made up of 120 different subjects was used. Both class I and class II loci were covered by HLA typing, at four-digit resolution. All discovery cohort repertoires had been generated on a single sequencing platform. About 300 gigabases of sequencing data and 70 million to 100 million unique TCR sequences were included in an early release covering around 650 HLA-typed donors. A later analysis re-examined previously published TCR beta repertoires from about 670 donors and added high-resolution HLA genotyping to investigate patterns of TCR occurrence. In a later genetic analysis, genome-wide SNP genotypes for about 55% of the roughly 700 donors were used, and that subset was treated as a discovery cohort. What the research found in general, with its limitations: The classifier was reported to diagnose cytomegalovirus status with high specificity and sensitivity in both the original cohort and the validation cohort. Correlated functional status among segregating V segments might be attributable to linkage disequilibrium, but an unknown experimental factor could not be ruled out. V-gene and J-gene trimming of TCR beta chains was associated with a missense DCLRE1C variant in a later genetic analysis, and the association was replicated in an independent cohort. The cohort was sequenced for TCR beta chains only, and without alpha or paired-chain data the features that could be detected were limited. Because counts were too low, some 17 rarely observed V segments, including chromosome 9 orphons, were left out of the earlier analysis of about 620 of the donors. The authors suggested that the approach could potentially be generalized to other disease states and immunological phenotypes. Immune exposure information for the cohort was limited to CMV serostatus. A total of roughly 160 TCR beta chains were listed by the study as associated with cytomegalovirus. A later analysis found that TCR association rates varied across HLA loci, with DRB1 alleles showing the most associated TCRs and HLA-C alleles the fewest. Most TCR sequences were seen in very few donors, while some public TCRs were found in many individuals. In vitro tests confirmed that three of the cytomegalovirus-associated TCR beta chains recognize cytomegalovirus antigens. A further reported finding was that TCR beta sequences accurately predicted the HLA-A and HLA-B alleles for most subjects in the first cohort. Several of the top co-occurrence clusters appeared to be linked to parvovirus B19, influenza, CMV and Epstein-Barr virus, according to a later analysis. Assigning TCR associations to individual alleles was difficult when HLA alleles, especially DR and DQ, strongly co-occurred. Compared with equally common non-associated chains, HLA-associated TCR beta chains in a later analysis were more clonally expanded and had lower generation probabilities. The sequencing pipeline was judged likely to have produced a cluster of highly shared sequence variants as a technical artifact. In a later analysis, 15,000 to 20,000 TCR beta sequences were associated with specific HLA alleles at a false discovery rate of 0.05. An earlier analysis of some 560 of the donors showed that most TCR beta V segments appeared in productive rearrangements either about 90% or about 30% of the time, which broadly matched IMGT annotations. In a later genetic analysis, fewer N-insertions in productive TCRs were reported among donors in an Asian-associated ancestry cluster than the approximately 710-donor mean. Roughly uniform sequencing depth across donors was assumed in presence/absence analyses, although this assumption may not hold. Because HLA typing was missing for some donors at each locus, association tests included only the typed subset. Some IMGT-functional V segments, including TRBV6-2 and TRBV6-3, could not be told apart with the 87-base-pair reads, so those segments were excluded. According to a later analysis, most CMV-associated TCR beta chains appeared to be HLA-restricted, and the HLA associations seemed to be driven largely by CMV exposure.

Comments on this clone: It lacks a known antigen. Per-nucleotide qualities are absent, and no much larger clonotype sits a single base away.

To prepare the library, the immunoSEQ multiplex PCR assay was applied. For the multiplex PCR, a mixture combining 60 forward primers for TCR Vbeta segments and 13 reverse primers for TCR Jbeta segments was used. The CDR3 region of rearranged TCR beta genes was amplified from genomic DNA by a multiplex PCR assay. The Illumina HiSeq System was used to sequence the amplified TCR beta libraries as 87-base-pair reads. Per the original workflow: A later analysis tallied 75 million to 95 million unique TCR beta chains across the 640 or so repertoires, and approximately 11 million of those chains were shared by two or more donors. To remove PCR and sequencing errors, raw reads were error-corrected and collapsed into unique sequences using a nearest-neighbor algorithm that merged closely related sequences. V, D and J gene segments were assigned by aligning CDR3 sequences to IMGT reference sequences. For a sequence to be retained, at least a six-nucleotide match to both a V gene segment and a J gene segment was required. Rearrangements were called productive when the CDR3 lacked stop codons and stayed in frame with V and J; all others were non-productive. CDR3 was defined by IMGT convention, running from the second conserved V-encoded cysteine to the conserved J-encoded phenylalanine. In an earlier analysis of approximately 590 of the donors, sequences lacking an unambiguous match to a single V gene segment were excluded. In an earlier analysis of several hundred of the donors, a V segment was called functional when productive rearrangements were above 56.7%, and segregating when the standard deviation between donors exceeded 5%. A statistical classification framework was built for diagnosing cytomegalovirus status from the catalog of TCR beta chain sequences. A later analysis assigned V and J genes by comparing TCR nucleotide sequences with IMGT/GENE-DB human TR gene sequences. In a later analysis, CDR3 sequences and most-parsimonious VDJ recombination scenarios were assigned using the TCRdist pipeline. In a later analysis, every TCR beta chain was defined by the combination of its CDR3 amino acid sequence and its V-gene family, and reads without a unique V-gene family were dropped. A later analysis removed over 500 highly shared, low-generation-probability nucleotide sequences to deal with suspected cross-contamination and a sequencing artifact. A later analysis calculated a clonal expansion index for each public chain from normalized within-repertoire ranks of inferred template counts. Generation probabilities in a later analysis came from a VDJ recombination model fitted to out-of-frame rearrangements, and those results were checked against IGoR. A later analysis scored TCR-TCR, TCR-HLA and TCR-CMV co-occurrence with hypergeometric tests, applying a repertoire-size bias correction to TCR pairs. To estimate false discovery rates, a later analysis permuted the HLA or CMV assignments 20 times. In a later analysis, co-occurring TCRs were grouped with DBSCAN, and TCRdist sequence similarity was added when clustering was performed within HLA-allele-positive subsets. For co-occurrence clustering, repertoires with fewer than 30,000 or more than 120,000 public chains were excluded, along with five repertoires with anomalous nucleotide sharing. TCRdb provides this immuneACCESS table in a form limited to in-frame rearrangements. Some clones are lacking; in checked studies, under half of them reflect an unresolved V gene, and why the rest are absent is not known. The DNA gave D and trimming, while V, J and clone size come from that table. This sample holds about 200,000 clones; under 80% were observed only once. The biggest ten clones account for around 0.2% of the sample.

The CDR3 numbers 15 residues from cysteine through phenylalanine. The retained sequence is limited to the CDR3, 45 bases, with the frame set at the first base. CDR1 ENHRY and CDR2 SYGVKD were looked up in the germline V gene. V was cut back by 7 bases and J by 0 bases, leaving a gap of 15 bases between them. In total, 666 healthy bone marrow donors made up the cohort. All cohort members were sampled while nominally healthy, although unrecorded immune exposures were likely present. The donor tested CMV seronegative, placing the donor among the 350 to 400 seronegative members of the cohort. A peripheral blood sample was collected from each donor, and TCR beta sequencing was performed on peripheral blood mononuclear cells. The Qiagen DNeasy Blood Extraction Kit was used to extract genomic DNA from the blood cell samples.

The source material was PBMCs. This TCR derives from a girl aged 2-10 years in good health and CMV-seronegative. This sequence uses TRBV10-3 and TRBJ1-2; 5 matching bases give a weak D call of TRBD1. The DNA is as follows: TGTGCCATCAAGAAAGAGGGAGGGGCTAACTATGGCTACACCTTC. This translates into CAIKKEGGANYGYTF.